This entry features one T cell receptor beta chain sequence. This clone was seen a few times. This clone's antigen is unknown. No base-level quality is on record; no much larger clone is a single base apart. The CDR3 regions of human TCRbeta chains were analyzed by immunosequencing. In the original analysis: TCRs in the repertoires were compared against a reference library of SARS-CoV-2-specific TCRs that had been generated with the MIRA antigen-specificity platform. Breadth was defined as the fraction of unique TCRs that were SARS-CoV-2-associated, and depth was defined as the fraction of total T cells that were SARS-CoV-2-associated. Using the MIRA data, each spike-specific TCR was assigned both to the spike region to which the TCR was reactive and to a CD4 or CD8 class. Log10-transformed breadth and depth values were compared by one-way ANOVA with Sidak's multiple comparisons tests. TCRdb retrieved this table from immuneACCESS and kept in-frame rearrangements only. Not all clones are present; in checked studies, unresolved V genes account for under half, and no reason is known for the remainder. V, J and clone size derive from that table, while D and trimming were established from the DNA sequence. The sample profile shows approximately 50,000 clones; more than 60% of them were found once. The ten largest account for over 6.5% of the sample.

The sample's time point label, in plain terms: baseline before first vaccination. Samples from vaccinated people were obtained from the UK trials COV001 and COV002, which included a single-blind randomized controlled phase 2/3 trial of AZD1222 (ChAdOx1 nCoV-19) in healthy adults. Trial participant PBMC samples were collected at day 0 and day 28 after the second dose for TCRbeta chain sequencing. This specimen comes from a study of T cell responses to AZD1222 COVID-19 vaccine (dated by TCRdb to the early 2020s). Regarding the research as a whole: Because spike-specific TCR depth and breadth did not differ between the two schedules, AZD1222 recipients who got a second dose at roughly 4 weeks were pooled with those who got a second dose at roughly 12 weeks. A total of over 230 trial participants underwent TCR sequencing, of whom about 210 had received two doses of AZD1222 and approximately 26 had received two doses of the MenACWY control vaccine. Trial participants were enrolled by age into subgroups of 18-55, 56-69 and 70-plus years, and roughly 160, 29 and 62 TCR-sequenced participants, respectively, were included in these subgroups. Here is what the overall study found, with its caveats: Vaccine-associated CD4 TCRs spanned the whole spike protein, with dominant responses in regions 160-218 and 743-854. Participants were mostly white British, with more females than males. The authors suggested clonal diversity may have been underestimated. After two AZD1222 doses, both the breadth and the depth of spike-specific TCRs were significantly higher than at day 0 and than in MenACWY recipients. The 56-69-year group was small, and its depth increase did not reach significance, likely because of low power. Reportedly, almost half of the unique spike-specific TCRs recognized epitopes lying outside the regions that are mutated in the B.1.351 and B.1.1.7 variants. Because no samples from the day 14 peak response were available, repertoires could be characterized only after the peak T cell response. Conclusions about previously exposed vaccinees were limited because only a handful of AZD1222 recipients were SARS-CoV-2 seropositive at baseline.

Looking up the germline V gene yields CDR1 SNHLY and CDR2 FYNNEI. V is pruned by 6 bases and J by 8 bases, leaving 8 bases of the junction without a gene match. There are 14 amino acids in the CDR3, from cysteine to phenylalanine inclusive. Kept here is only the CDR3 DNA, which spans 42 bases and is read in frame from base 1. Sequences were derived from peripheral blood, sampled on day 0 of AZD1222 vaccination. This sequence was found in an adult in good health. This receptor chain uses TRBV2 and TRBJ2-1; the junction holds 9 bases that match TRBD1. The DNA sequence follows: TGTGCCAGCAGGAGGACAGGGGTATGGGATGAGCAGTTCTTC. Translated, it gives CASRRTGVWDEQFF. Joined to the reference TRBV2 and TRBJ2-1 proteins, this CDR3 gives the full variable domain: EPEVTQTPSHQVTQMGQEVILRCVPISNHLYFYWYRQILGQKVEFLVSFYNNEISEKSEIFDDQFSVERPDGSNFTLKIRSTKLEDSAMYFCASRRTGVWDEQFFGPGTRLTVL.